This entry describes one T cell receptor beta chain. Investigators prepared the TCR beta libraries by applying iRepertoire HTBI primers and Arm-PCR of CDR3 regions. Each CDR3 protein gets one entry after TCRdb re-called the multiplex PCR reads with MiXCR. The sample has some 250,000 distinct CDR3 sequences; roughly 18% are singletons. The sample belongs to a study of regulatory T cells in long-lasting Graves disease. Study context: Duration of antithyroid drug therapy among newly diagnosed Graves' patients was under 3 months.

The V end was cut by 3 bases, the J end by 4 bases, with 12 bases between. Per the germline V gene, CDR1 is DFQATT and CDR2 is SNEGSKA (reference sequence). CDR3 length: 13 amino acids. Specified time point: newly diagnosed GD, antithyroid drugs for less than 3 months. The TCR library was made from RNA extracted from PBMCs. From each patient, roughly 9 milliliters of peripheral blood was drawn and collected into an EDTA anticoagulant tube. The sample was also linked to a second study, of T cells in Graves' hyperthyroidism and ophthalmopathy. Per that paper: TCR CDR3 regions were first amplified by RT-PCR with HTBI primers.

Material: peripheral blood mononuclear cells (PBMCs), obtained at new diagnosis, from a patient treated with antithyroid drugs. The TCR comes from a woman aged 25 to 39 with Graves disease. J is TRBJ1-2 and V is TRBV20-1, with no clear D. CDR3 bases: TGCAGTGCTAGTCTACAGACCAGCTATGGCTACACCTTC. Amino acids: CSASLQTSYGYTF.